Reported below is one T cell receptor (beta chain). The sample comes from a study of technical replicates of blood from a handful of donors. The CDR3 covers 15 residues. In germline, CDR1 is SEHNR, CDR2 FQNEAQ (reference sequence). Trimming at V came to 4 bases and at J to 4 bases, leaving 3 bases not matched to a gene. Sequencing was performed with immunoSEQ multiplex PCR; in TCRdb, only in-frame clones are kept and a portion is missing. The data show around 100,000 clones, 85% to 95% seen once. The V gene is TRBV7-9, the J gene TRBJ2-1, with 11 bases that match TRBD2. The sequencing input was T cells isolated from PBMCs. The sequence was obtained from a human donor in good health. The CDR3: CASSSGTSGYNEQFF. The CDR3 DNA reads TGTGCCAGCAGCTCCGGGACTAGCGGATACAATGAGCAGTTCTTC.